This T cell receptor beta chain was recovered during a study of blood T cell repertoires in COVID-19. This clone was seen only once. The V gene's germline CDR1 is SGHTS and CDR2 YDEGEE. This CDR3 comprises 16 residues. V lost 0 bases and J lost 0; bases outside the gene matches: 5. TCRdb's copy holds only in-frame clones and misses some; the assay was immunoSEQ multiplex PCR. Here the sample spans some 270,000 clones, over 80% being singletons. This rearrangement joins TRBV5-8 to TRBJ2-7; 8 bases map to TRBD2. The sequenced sample consisted of PBMCs or T cells enriched from blood (not recorded which). This clonotype originated in a woman in her 30s with acute COVID-19. The CDR3 reads CASSLAGGSLSYEQYF. CDR3 in DNA: TGTGCCAGCAGCTTGGCGGGGGGGTCCCTCTCCTACGAGCAGTACTTC.